This TCR beta chain was sequenced in a study of T-cell memory formation after mild COVID-19. A word on this clonotype: Its antigen remains unidentified.

The germline CDR1 and CDR2 sequences are SGHVS and FQNEAQ. Losses at the gene ends were 3 bases for V and 4 bases for J; bases not matched to a gene: 9. The CDR3 length is 16 residues. MiXCR was run by TCRdb on the 5' RACE reads, yielding one entry per CDR3 protein. The table records roughly 160,000 distinct CDR3 sequences, 10% to 15% of them present only once. Regarding the study as a whole: Whereas later expanders leaned CD4+, clones contracting day 15 to 85 showed a balanced CD4/CD8 makeup. Clones that contracted clustered mainly in CM and EM if CD4+ and in EMRA if CD8+. The finding that pre-infection memory included some responding clones suggested that cross-reactive memory joined.

The rearrangement uses TRBV7-8 and TRBJ1-5; 7 nucleotides match TRBD1. The sequence derives from a man between 18 and 29 years old who had mild COVID-19 (a few samples of this study predate the infection). Cell type and time point are not known. The sequencing input was PBMCs or a T cell subset sorted from them (not recorded which). DNA for the CDR3: TGTGCCAGCAGCTTGGGGTACAGGGGCCAAAATCAGCCCCAGCATTTT. Translated: CASSLGYRGQNQPQHF.